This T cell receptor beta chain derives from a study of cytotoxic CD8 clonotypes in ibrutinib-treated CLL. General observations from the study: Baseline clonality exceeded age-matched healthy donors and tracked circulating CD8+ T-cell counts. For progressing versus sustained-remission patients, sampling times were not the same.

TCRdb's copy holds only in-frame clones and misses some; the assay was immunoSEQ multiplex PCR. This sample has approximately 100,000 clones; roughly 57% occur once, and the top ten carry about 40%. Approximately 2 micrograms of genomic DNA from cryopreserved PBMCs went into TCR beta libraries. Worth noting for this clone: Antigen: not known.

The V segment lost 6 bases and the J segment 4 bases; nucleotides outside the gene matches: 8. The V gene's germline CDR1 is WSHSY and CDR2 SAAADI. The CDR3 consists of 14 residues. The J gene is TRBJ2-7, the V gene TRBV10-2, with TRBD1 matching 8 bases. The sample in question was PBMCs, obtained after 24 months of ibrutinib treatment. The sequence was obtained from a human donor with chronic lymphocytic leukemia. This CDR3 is CASRFGQGRYEQYF. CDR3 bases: TGCGCCAGCAGATTCGGACAGGGAAGATACGAGCAGTACTTC.